This entry is about one TCR beta chain. What it recognizes is unknown. These data are taken from a study of T cells after yellow fever vaccination. Via MiXCR, TCRdb re-called the 5' RACE reads, giving one row per CDR3 protein. The data hold 250,000 to 300,000 distinct CDR3 sequences, with roughly 5.6% observed a single time. Overall study findings and caveats: Overall, a small share of clonotypes was seen in both CD4 and CD8 compartments. The bulk population could contribute abundant contaminating clonotypes to FACS-sorted repertoires.

This CDR3 has 18 residues. Germline CDR1 KGHSH, CDR2 LQKENI. Unmatched junction bases numbered 11, after V lost 3 bases and J lost 5 bases. The sample consisted of CD4+ T cells sorted from PBMCs, taken on the day of the yellow fever booster vaccination. J is TRBJ1-4 and V is TRBV18; 11 bases align to TRBD1. This TCR came from a man between 18 and 35 years old who received the YFV17D yellow fever vaccine. This CDR3 reads CASSPRTGGLGKNEKLFF. In nucleotides, the CDR3 is TGTGCCAGCTCACCGAGGACAGGGGGCCTAGGGAAGAATGAAAAACTGTTTTTT.